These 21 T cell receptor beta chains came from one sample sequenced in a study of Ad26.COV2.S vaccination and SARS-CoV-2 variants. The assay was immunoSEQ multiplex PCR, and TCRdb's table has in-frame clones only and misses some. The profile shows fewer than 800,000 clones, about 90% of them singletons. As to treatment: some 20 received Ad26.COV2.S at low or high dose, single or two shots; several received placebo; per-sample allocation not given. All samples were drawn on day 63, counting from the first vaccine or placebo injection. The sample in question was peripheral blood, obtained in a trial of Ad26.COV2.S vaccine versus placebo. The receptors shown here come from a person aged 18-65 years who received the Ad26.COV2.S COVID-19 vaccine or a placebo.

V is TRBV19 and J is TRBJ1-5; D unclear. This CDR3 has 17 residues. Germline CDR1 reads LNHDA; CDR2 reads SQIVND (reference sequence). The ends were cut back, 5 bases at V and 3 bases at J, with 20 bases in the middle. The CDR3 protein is CASSPPRGTGPNQPQHF. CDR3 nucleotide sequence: TGTGCCAGTAGTCCCCCTCGCGGCACCGGGCCCAATCAGCCCCAGCATTTT.

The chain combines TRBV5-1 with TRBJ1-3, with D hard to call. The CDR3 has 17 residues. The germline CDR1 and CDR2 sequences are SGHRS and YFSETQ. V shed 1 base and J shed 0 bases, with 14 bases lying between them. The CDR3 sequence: CASSLPGIGTSGNTIYF. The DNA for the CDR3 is TGCGCCAGCAGCTTGCCAGGTATCGGCACCTCTGGAAACACCATATATTTT.

Here the CDR3 DNA reads TGTGCCACCTCCGGGACTAGCGGGAATGAGCAGTACTTC. Protein sequence: CATSGTSGNEQYF. The chain carries TRBV7-8 and TRBJ2-7, with 13 bases identical to TRBD2. Germline values: CDR1 SGHVS, CDR2 FQNEAQ. The CDR3 is 13 residues long. The V segment lost 10 bases and the J segment 7 bases; nucleotides outside the gene matches: 7.

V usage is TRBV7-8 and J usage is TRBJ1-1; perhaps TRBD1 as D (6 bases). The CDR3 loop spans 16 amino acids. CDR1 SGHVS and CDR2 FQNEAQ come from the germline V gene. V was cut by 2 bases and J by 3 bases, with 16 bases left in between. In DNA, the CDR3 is TGTGCCAGCAGCTTAAGGCCCTTCCCAGGGGACACTGAAGCTTTCTTT. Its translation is CASSLRPFPGDTEAFF.

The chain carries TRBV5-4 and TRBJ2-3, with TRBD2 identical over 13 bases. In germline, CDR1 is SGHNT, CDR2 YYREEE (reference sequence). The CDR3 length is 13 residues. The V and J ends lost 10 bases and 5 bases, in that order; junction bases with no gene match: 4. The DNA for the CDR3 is TGTGCCGTACGACTAGCGGGGGGAGATACGCAGTATTTT. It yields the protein CAVRLAGGDTQYF.

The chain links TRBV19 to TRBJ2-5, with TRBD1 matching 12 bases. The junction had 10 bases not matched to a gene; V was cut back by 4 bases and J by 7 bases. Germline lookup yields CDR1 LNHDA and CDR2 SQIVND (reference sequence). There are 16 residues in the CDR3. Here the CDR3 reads CASSTRGTGGKGTQYF. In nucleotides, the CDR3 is TGTGCCAGTAGTACCCGCGGGACAGGGGGCAAGGGGACCCAGTACTTC.

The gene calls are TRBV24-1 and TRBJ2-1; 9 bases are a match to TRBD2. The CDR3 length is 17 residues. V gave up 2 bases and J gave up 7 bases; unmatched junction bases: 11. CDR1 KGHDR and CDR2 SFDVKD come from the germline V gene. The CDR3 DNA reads TGTGCCACCAGTGATTCCTTACGCGGGAGGGCCGGGAATGAGCAGTTCTTC. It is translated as CATSDSLRGRAGNEQFF.

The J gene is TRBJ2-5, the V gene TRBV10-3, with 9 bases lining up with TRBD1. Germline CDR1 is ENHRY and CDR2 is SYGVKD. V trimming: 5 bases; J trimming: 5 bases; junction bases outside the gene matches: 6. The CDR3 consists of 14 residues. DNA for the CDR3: TGTGCCATCAGTACAGGGGGCGCAGGGGAGACCCAGTACTTC. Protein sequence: CAISTGGAGETQYF.

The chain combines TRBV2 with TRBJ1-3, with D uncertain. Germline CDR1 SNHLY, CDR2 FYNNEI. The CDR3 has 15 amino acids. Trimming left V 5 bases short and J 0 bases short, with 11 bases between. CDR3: CASSLDASSGNTIYF. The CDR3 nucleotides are TGTGCCAGCAGTCTAGACGCGAGCTCTGGAAACACCATATATTTT.

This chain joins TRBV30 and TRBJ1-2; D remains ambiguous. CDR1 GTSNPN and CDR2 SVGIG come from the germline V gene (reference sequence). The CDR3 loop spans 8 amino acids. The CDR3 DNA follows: TGTTCGGTCTATGGCTACACCTTC. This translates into CSVYGYTF.

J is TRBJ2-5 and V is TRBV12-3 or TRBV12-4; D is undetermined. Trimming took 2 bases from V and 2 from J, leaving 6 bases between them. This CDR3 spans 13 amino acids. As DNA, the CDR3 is TGTGCCAGCAGTTTACGGGTGCAAGAGACCCAGTACTTC. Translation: CASSLRVQETQYF.

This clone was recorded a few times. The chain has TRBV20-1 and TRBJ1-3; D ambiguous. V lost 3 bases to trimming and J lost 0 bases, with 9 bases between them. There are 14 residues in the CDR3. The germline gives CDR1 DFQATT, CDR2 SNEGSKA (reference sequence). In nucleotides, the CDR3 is TGCAGTGCTAGTCCCGGGTACTCTGGAAACACCATATATTTT. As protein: CSASPGYSGNTIYF.

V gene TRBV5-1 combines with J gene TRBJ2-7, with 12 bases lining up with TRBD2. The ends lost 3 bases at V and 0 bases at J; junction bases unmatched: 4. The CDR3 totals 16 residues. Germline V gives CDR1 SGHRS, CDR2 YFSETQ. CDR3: CASSSTSGGYSYEQYF. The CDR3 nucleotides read TGCGCCAGCAGCTCGACTAGCGGGGGATACTCCTACGAGCAGTACTTC. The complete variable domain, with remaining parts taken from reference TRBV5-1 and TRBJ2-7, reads KAGVTQTPRYLIKTRGQQVTLSCSPISGHRSVSWYQQTPGQGLQFLFEYFSETQRNKGNFPGRFSGRQFSNSRSEMNVSTLELGDSALYLCASSSTSGGYSYEQYFGPGTRLTVT.

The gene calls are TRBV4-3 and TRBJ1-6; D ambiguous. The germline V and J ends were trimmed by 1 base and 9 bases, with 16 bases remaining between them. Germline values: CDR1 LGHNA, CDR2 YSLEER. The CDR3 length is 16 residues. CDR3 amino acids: CASSQAAPDIGSPLHF. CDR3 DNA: TGCGCCAGCAGCCAAGCCGCCCCTGACATCGGTTCACCCCTCCACTTT.

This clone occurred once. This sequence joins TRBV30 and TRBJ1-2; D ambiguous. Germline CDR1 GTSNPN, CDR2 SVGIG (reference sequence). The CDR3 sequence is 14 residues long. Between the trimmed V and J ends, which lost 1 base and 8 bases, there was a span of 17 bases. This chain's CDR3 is CAWSDRAGRKGYTF. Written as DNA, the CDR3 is TGTGCCTGGAGTGACCGGGCGGGGAGGAAAGGCTACACCTTC.

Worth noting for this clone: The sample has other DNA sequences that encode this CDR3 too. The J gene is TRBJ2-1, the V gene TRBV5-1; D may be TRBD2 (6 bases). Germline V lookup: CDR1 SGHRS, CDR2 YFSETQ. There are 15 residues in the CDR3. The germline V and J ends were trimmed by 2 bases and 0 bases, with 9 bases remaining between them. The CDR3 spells CASSFLSGSYNEQFF. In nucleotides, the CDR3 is TGCGCCAGCAGCTTCCTTAGCGGCTCCTACAATGAGCAGTTCTTC.

The CDR3 coding sequence is TGTGCCAGTATGGGCGGGGTGGGGACCGGGGAGCTGTTTTTT. Residues: CASMGGVGTGELFF. This rearrangement joins TRBV19 to TRBJ2-2; possible D gene TRBD2, 6 bases. CDR1 and CDR2 from the germline V gene are LNHDA and SQIVND (reference sequence). Between the trimmed V and J ends, which lost 7 bases and 5 bases, there was a span of 14 bases. This CDR3 region has 14 residues. Together with reference TRBV19 and TRBJ2-2, the CDR3 gives the full variable domain: DGGITQSPKYLFRKEGQNVTLSCEQNLNHDAMYWYRQDPGQGLRLIYYSQIVNDFQKGDIAEGYSVSREKKESFPLTVTSAQKNPTAFYLCASMGGVGTGELFFGEGSRLTVL.

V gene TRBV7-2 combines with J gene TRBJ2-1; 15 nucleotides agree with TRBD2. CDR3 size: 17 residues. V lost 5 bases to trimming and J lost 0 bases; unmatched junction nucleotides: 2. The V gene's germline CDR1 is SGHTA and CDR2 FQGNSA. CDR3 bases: TGTGCCAGCAGCCCGGGACTAGCGGGAGGCTCCTACAATGAGCAGTTCTTC. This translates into CASSPGLAGGSYNEQFF.

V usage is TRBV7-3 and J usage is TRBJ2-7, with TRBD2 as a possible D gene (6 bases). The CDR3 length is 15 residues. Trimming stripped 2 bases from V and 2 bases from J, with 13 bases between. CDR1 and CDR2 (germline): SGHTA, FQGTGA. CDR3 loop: CASSLSGTSPYEQYF. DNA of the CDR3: TGTGCCAGCAGCTTATCCGGGACTTCCCCCTACGAGCAGTACTTC.

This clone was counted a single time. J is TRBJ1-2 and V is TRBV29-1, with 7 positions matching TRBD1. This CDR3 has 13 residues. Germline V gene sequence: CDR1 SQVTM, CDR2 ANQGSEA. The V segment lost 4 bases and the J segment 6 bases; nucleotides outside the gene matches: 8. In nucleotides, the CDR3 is TGCAGCGTTGTTTCAGGGGGAGAGAATGGCTACACCTTC. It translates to CSVVSGGENGYTF.

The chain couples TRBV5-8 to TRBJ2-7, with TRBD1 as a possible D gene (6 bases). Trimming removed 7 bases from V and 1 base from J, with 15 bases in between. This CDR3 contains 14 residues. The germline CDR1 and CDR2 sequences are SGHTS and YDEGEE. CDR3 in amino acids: CASRLRTESYEQYF. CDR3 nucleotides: TGTGCCAGCCGGCTTAGGACAGAATCCTACGAGCAGTACTTC.